These T cell receptor beta chains were read from a single sample in a study of T cells in Graves' hyperthyroidism and ophthalmopathy. One entry per CDR3 protein results from TCRdb running MiXCR on the multiplex PCR reads. This sample has about 400,000 distinct CDR3 sequences, with under 15% found just once. The material sequenced was blood. The receptors were sampled from a woman in her 30s with Graves' hyperthyroidism. Each CDR3 is given with its conserved first and last residue. A D gene is named only where the DNA matches it firmly. Some rows have no size entry. The others give once, few or many, or a class for an expanded clone.

length: 14; V: TRBV28; size: many; J: TRBJ1-2; D: .; DNA: TGTGCCAGCAGTGGCCCTGGGACACTTTATGGCTACACCTTC; CDR3: CASSGPGTLYGYTF
length: 14; V: TRBV20-1; size: .; J: TRBJ1-3; D: .; DNA: TGCAGTGCTAGAGATCAACGAGGGGCAAACACCATATATTTT; CDR3: CSARDQRGANTIYF
length: 14; V: TRBV25-1; size: .; J: TRBJ2-7; D: .; DNA: TGTGCCAGCAGCGTCACACGGGTGGCCGGCGAGCAGTACTTC; CDR3: CASSVTRVAGEQYF
length: 14; V: TRBV12-3/TRBV12-4; size: .; J: TRBJ2-3; D: .; DNA: TGTGCCAGCAGTTTAGGGCTAGGTGGGGATACGCAGTATTTT; CDR3: CASSLGLGGDTQYF
length: 15; V: TRBV13; size: .; J: TRBJ1-2; D: TRBD1; DNA: TGTGCCAGCAGCTTAGGAGACAGGGGGAACTATGGCTACACCTTC; CDR3: CASSLGDRGNYGYTF
length: 14; V: TRBV5-1; size: .; J: TRBJ2-7; D: TRBD2; DNA: TGCGCCAGCAGCTTGGAGCGGGAGGGCTCGACGGCGTACTTC; CDR3: CASSLEREGSTAYF
length: 16; V: TRBV27; size: .; J: TRBJ1-5; D: TRBD1; DNA: TGTGCCAGCAGTGCCCGGGACAGGTATAGCAATCAGCCCCAGCATTTT; CDR3: CASSARDRYSNQPQHF
length: 12; V: TRBV30; size: many; J: TRBJ2-3; D: .; DNA: TGTGCCTGGGGAGACAGCACAGATACGCAGTATTTT; CDR3: CAWGDSTDTQYF
length: 13; V: TRBV7-9; size: few; J: TRBJ2-1; D: .; DNA: TGTGCCAGCAGTTCGAATCTTGACAATGAGCAGTTCTTC; CDR3: CASSSNLDNEQFF
length: 20; V: TRBV6-1; size: .; J: TRBJ2-2; D: TRBD2; DNA: TGTGCCAGCAGCCCCTCCTGGACTAGCGGGAGTAACCCGAACACCGGGGAGCTGTTTTTT; CDR3: CASSPSWTSGSNPNTGELFF
length: 14; V: TRBV12-3/TRBV12-4; size: .; J: TRBJ2-7; D: TRBD1; DNA: TGTGCCAGCAAGCCGGGACAGGGGGTCTACGAGCAGTACTTC; CDR3: CASKPGQGVYEQYF
length: 14; V: TRBV28; size: many; J: TRBJ2-3; D: .; DNA: TGTGCCAGCAGTTTACGGGAGTCGACAGATACGCAGTATTTT; CDR3: CASSLRESTDTQYF
length: 18; V: TRBV10-3; size: many; J: TRBJ2-1; D: .; DNA: TGTGCCATCAATACGGGTCGAAACGGACTACCCGGGGACAATGAGCAGTTCTTC; CDR3: CAINTGRNGLPGDNEQFF
length: 17; V: TRBV18; size: many; J: TRBJ1-2; D: .; DNA: TGTGCCAGCTCACCACGCAGTAAAATTGGGGAAGTCTATGGCTACACCTTC; CDR3: CASSPRSKIGEVYGYTF
length: 15; V: TRBV9; size: .; J: TRBJ2-7; D: .; DNA: TGTGCCAGCAATATAGGTGGGCAGGCCACCTACGAGCAGTACTTC; CDR3: CASNIGGQATYEQYF
length: 16; V: TRBV3-1; size: many; J: TRBJ2-3; D: TRBD1; DNA: TGTGCCAGCAGCGAAGACAGGGATCCTAGCACAGATACGCAGTATTTT; CDR3: CASSEDRDPSTDTQYF
length: 14; V: TRBV11-2; size: .; J: TRBJ2-1; D: .; DNA: TGTGCCAGCAGGTCCCACAAGACTGTTCCAAAGCAGTTCTTC; CDR3: CASRSHKTVPKQFF
length: 15; V: TRBV30; size: few; J: TRBJ1-2; D: .; DNA: TGTGCCTGGAGTCCAAAAAAGGGGAACTGGTGGGGCTACACCTTC; CDR3: CAWSPKKGNWWGYTF
length: 11; V: TRBV2; size: .; J: TRBJ1-2; D: .; DNA: TGTGCCAGCCCGGGGGGGGTAGGCTACACCTTC; CDR3: CASPGGVGYTF
length: 16; V: TRBV3-1; size: many; J: TRBJ1-1; D: .; DNA: TGTGCCAGCAGCCAGGGTGGGCTGGGGGGACATGCTGAAGCTTTCTTT; CDR3: CASSQGGLGGHAEAFF
length: 15; V: TRBV5-1; size: few; J: TRBJ2-7; D: TRBD1; DNA: TGCGCCAGCAGCGCCCCGGGACAGGGAATAAGCGAGCAGTACTTC; CDR3: CASSAPGQGISEQYF
length: 14; V: TRBV20-1; size: many; J: TRBJ2-7; D: .; DNA: TGCAGTGCTAGTGGTTCAGCGGAGAGCTACGAGCAGTACTTC; CDR3: CSASGSAESYEQYF